The rows below give T cell receptor beta chains drawn from one sample of a study of cytomegalovirus exposure and HLA in healthy donors. TCRdb's table, derived via immunoSEQ multiplex PCR, lists solely in-frame clones and lacks some. This table holds approximately 110,000 clones, 60% to 70% found once. Material for sequencing was PBMCs. The receptors were gathered from a man aged 30 to 39 in good health and CMV-seropositive. Both conserved end residues are part of each CDR3. The D gene is left open where the match is weak. Rows may omit the clone size; those that give it use once, few, many or a size class.

CDR3aa: CAWSIGALAGTDTQYF
CDR3nt: TGTGCCTGGAGCATCGGCGCCCTGGCGGGCACAGATACGCAGTATTTT
d_gene: NA
len: 16
abundance: NA
j_gene: TRBJ2-3
v_gene: TRBV30

CDR3aa: CASSQGATDTQYF
CDR3nt: TGTGCCAGCAGCCAGGGGGCCACAGATACGCAGTATTTT
d_gene: TRBD1
len: 13
abundance: few
j_gene: TRBJ2-3
v_gene: TRBV11-2

CDR3aa: CASSLGLAGGLETQYF
CDR3nt: TGTGCCAGCAGCTTAGGACTAGCGGGGGGGCTAGAGACCCAGTACTTC
d_gene: TRBD2
len: 16
abundance: NA
j_gene: TRBJ2-5
v_gene: TRBV7-8

CDR3aa: CASSQDSGYEQYF
CDR3nt: TGTGCCAGCAGCCAAGATTCGGGTTACGAGCAGTACTTC
d_gene: NA
len: 13
abundance: NA
j_gene: TRBJ2-7
v_gene: TRBV14

CDR3aa: CASSQDGLAGGNEQFF
CDR3nt: TGTGCCAGCAGCCAAGATGGACTAGCGGGGGGGAATGAGCAGTTCTTC
d_gene: TRBD2
len: 16
abundance: NA
j_gene: TRBJ2-1
v_gene: TRBV4-2

CDR3aa: CASSPRQGTLPQHF
CDR3nt: TGTGCCAGCTCACCTCGACAGGGGACCTTGCCCCAGCATTTT
d_gene: TRBD1
len: 14
abundance: NA
j_gene: TRBJ1-5
v_gene: TRBV18

CDR3aa: CASSLEGGAPDTQYF
CDR3nt: TGCGCCAGCAGCTTGGAAGGGGGGGCCCCAGATACGCAGTATTTT
d_gene: NA
len: 15
abundance: NA
j_gene: TRBJ2-3
v_gene: TRBV5-1

CDR3aa: CASSFRDRENIQYF
CDR3nt: TGTGCCAGCAGCTTCCGGGACAGAGAAAACATTCAGTACTTC
d_gene: TRBD1
len: 14
abundance: NA
j_gene: TRBJ2-4
v_gene: TRBV11-2

CDR3aa: CASSPYGTGDPEAFF
CDR3nt: TGTGCCAGTAGCCCTTACGGGACAGGGGACCCTGAAGCTTTCTTT
d_gene: TRBD1
len: 15
abundance: NA
j_gene: TRBJ1-1
v_gene: TRBV19

CDR3aa: CASSWGQGSGELFF
CDR3nt: TGTGCCAGCAGTTGGGGACAGGGGAGCGGGGAGCTGTTTTTT
d_gene: TRBD1
len: 14
abundance: NA
j_gene: TRBJ2-2
v_gene: TRBV6-5

CDR3aa: CASSEAGGHETQYF
CDR3nt: TGTGCCAGCAGTGAAGCGGGGGGGCATGAGACCCAGTACTTC
d_gene: NA
len: 14
abundance: few
j_gene: TRBJ2-5
v_gene: TRBV6-1

CDR3aa: CASTDWSSYNEQFF
CDR3nt: TGTGCCAGCACCGACTGGTCCTCCTACAATGAGCAGTTCTTC
d_gene: NA
len: 14
abundance: NA
j_gene: TRBJ2-1
v_gene: TRBV6-1

CDR3aa: CASSVHEGAISYEQYF
CDR3nt: TGTGCCAGCAGCGTCCATGAAGGGGCCATCTCCTACGAGCAGTACTTC
d_gene: NA
len: 16
abundance: NA
j_gene: TRBJ2-7
v_gene: TRBV9

CDR3aa: CASSFDRGQGEQYF
CDR3nt: TGTGCCAGCAGCTTCGACAGGGGGCAAGGCGAGCAGTACTTC
d_gene: TRBD1
len: 14
abundance: once
j_gene: TRBJ2-7
v_gene: TRBV7-9

CDR3aa: CASSPTGKNEKLFF
CDR3nt: TGTGCCAGCAGCCCGACAGGAAAGAATGAAAAACTGTTTTTT
d_gene: NA
len: 14
abundance: NA
j_gene: TRBJ1-4
v_gene: TRBV5-4

CDR3aa: CASSGLRGRTEAFF
CDR3nt: TGTGCCAGTAGTGGGCTCAGAGGGCGGACTGAAGCTTTCTTT
d_gene: NA
len: 14
abundance: once
j_gene: TRBJ1-1
v_gene: TRBV19

CDR3aa: CASSETGPPTDTQYF
CDR3nt: TGTGCCAGCAGCGAGACAGGTCCCCCCACAGATACGCAGTATTTT
d_gene: NA
len: 15
abundance: NA
j_gene: TRBJ2-3
v_gene: TRBV5-6

CDR3aa: CASINGRAEAFF
CDR3nt: TGTGCCAGCATTAATGGGAGGGCTGAAGCTTTCTTT
d_gene: NA
len: 12
abundance: once
j_gene: TRBJ1-1
v_gene: TRBV6-5

CDR3aa: CASSLELDSSYEQYF
CDR3nt: TGCGCCAGCAGCTTGGAGCTGGACAGCTCCTACGAGCAGTACTTC
d_gene: NA
len: 15
abundance: NA
j_gene: TRBJ2-7
v_gene: TRBV5-1

CDR3aa: CASSSRQGATGELFF
CDR3nt: TGTGCTAGCAGCTCCAGACAGGGGGCGACCGGGGAGCTGTTTTTT
d_gene: TRBD1
len: 15
abundance: NA
j_gene: TRBJ2-2
v_gene: TRBV7-7

CDR3aa: CASSRGTGVLYEQYF
CDR3nt: TGTGCCAGCAGCCGAGGGACAGGGGTCCTCTACGAGCAGTACTTC
d_gene: TRBD1
len: 15
abundance: NA
j_gene: TRBJ2-7
v_gene: TRBV4-2

CDR3aa: CASSGTTTYEQYF
CDR3nt: TGTGCCAGCAGCGGGACAACGACCTACGAGCAGTACTTC
d_gene: NA
len: 13
abundance: NA
j_gene: TRBJ2-7
v_gene: TRBV7-8

CDR3aa: CASTTQGANYGYTF
CDR3nt: TGTGCCAGCACCACACAGGGGGCCAACTATGGCTACACCTTC
d_gene: TRBD1
len: 14
abundance: once
j_gene: TRBJ1-2
v_gene: TRBV2

CDR3aa: CASRFRRGDNEQFF
CDR3nt: TGTGCCAGCAGGTTCCGCCGGGGGGACAATGAGCAGTTCTTC
d_gene: TRBD2
len: 14
abundance: few
j_gene: TRBJ2-1
v_gene: TRBV7-2

CDR3aa: CASSSGISGNTIYF
CDR3nt: TGCGCCAGCAGCTCAGGAATCTCTGGAAACACCATATATTTT
d_gene: NA
len: 14
abundance: NA
j_gene: TRBJ1-3
v_gene: TRBV5-1

CDR3aa: CASRLRGEGTYGYTF
CDR3nt: TGTGCCAGCAGACTACGGGGTGAGGGCACCTATGGCTACACCTTC
d_gene: NA
len: 15
abundance: once
j_gene: TRBJ1-2
v_gene: TRBV7-2

CDR3aa: CASSFPEGSYNEQFF
CDR3nt: TGTGCCAGCAGTTTCCCGGAGGGCTCCTACAATGAGCAGTTCTTC
d_gene: NA
len: 15
abundance: NA
j_gene: TRBJ2-1
v_gene: TRBV27

CDR3aa: CASSMTKPAQWEQFF
CDR3nt: TGTGCCAGCAGCATGACTAAGCCCGCCCAATGGGAGCAGTTCTTC
d_gene: NA
len: 15
abundance: NA
j_gene: TRBJ2-1
v_gene: TRBV11-2

CDR3aa: CASSLGQVGYEQYF
CDR3nt: TGTGCCAGCTCACTGGGACAGGTGGGGTACGAGCAGTACTTC
d_gene: TRBD1
len: 14
abundance: NA
j_gene: TRBJ2-7
v_gene: TRBV18

CDR3aa: CASSPTSGDYEQYF
CDR3nt: TGTGCCAGCTCACCGACTAGCGGGGACTACGAGCAGTACTTC
d_gene: TRBD2
len: 14
abundance: NA
j_gene: TRBJ2-7
v_gene: TRBV18

CDR3aa: CASSLYPGAGNTIYF
CDR3nt: TGTGCCAGCAGCCTCTACCCGGGGGCTGGAAACACCATATATTTT
d_gene: NA
len: 15
abundance: NA
j_gene: TRBJ1-3
v_gene: TRBV7-3

CDR3aa: CASSGGLQETQYF
CDR3nt: TGCGCCAGCAGTGGGGGACTTCAAGAGACCCAGTACTTC
d_gene: NA
len: 13
abundance: NA
j_gene: TRBJ2-5
v_gene: TRBV10-1

CDR3aa: CASIRGPFYGYTF
CDR3nt: TGTGCCAGCATTAGAGGGCCCTTCTATGGCTACACCTTC
d_gene: NA
len: 13
abundance: NA
j_gene: TRBJ1-2
v_gene: TRBV6-5

CDR3aa: CASSQEQGATIYEQYF
CDR3nt: TGTGCCAGCAGCCAAGAACAGGGGGCGACGATCTACGAGCAGTACTTC
d_gene: TRBD1
len: 16
abundance: NA
j_gene: TRBJ2-7
v_gene: TRBV4-2

CDR3aa: CASSRLVGNEQFF
CDR3nt: TGCGCCAGCAGCCGACTAGTCGGCAATGAGCAGTTCTTC
d_gene: NA
len: 13
abundance: NA
j_gene: TRBJ2-1
v_gene: TRBV5-1

CDR3aa: CASSLAAQGHYGYTF
CDR3nt: TGCGCCAGCAGCTTGGCCGCCCAGGGCCATTATGGCTACACCTTC
d_gene: NA
len: 15
abundance: once
j_gene: TRBJ1-2
v_gene: TRBV5-1

CDR3aa: CASSLGQVYGYTF
CDR3nt: TGTGCCAGCAGCCTGGGACAAGTCTATGGCTACACCTTC
d_gene: NA
len: 13
abundance: NA
j_gene: TRBJ1-2
v_gene: TRBV6-5

CDR3aa: CAWRTGFNQPQHF
CDR3nt: TGTGCCTGGAGAACAGGTTTCAATCAGCCCCAGCATTTT
d_gene: NA
len: 13
abundance: NA
j_gene: TRBJ1-5
v_gene: TRBV30

CDR3aa: CASSPDDSRAFF
CDR3nt: TGCGCCAGCAGCCCCGACGACTCGAGAGCTTTCTTT
d_gene: NA
len: 12
abundance: NA
j_gene: TRBJ1-1
v_gene: TRBV5-1

CDR3aa: CASSGTGVNEKLFF
CDR3nt: TGCGCCAGCAGCGGGACAGGGGTTAATGAAAAACTGTTTTTT
d_gene: TRBD1
len: 14
abundance: NA
j_gene: TRBJ1-4
v_gene: TRBV5-1

CDR3aa: CASSLERGAIYNEQFF
CDR3nt: TGCGCCAGCAGCTTGGAGCGGGGGGCCATATACAATGAGCAGTTCTTC
d_gene: TRBD2
len: 16
abundance: NA
j_gene: TRBJ2-1
v_gene: TRBV5-1